This T cell receptor beta chain was sequenced during a study of cytomegalovirus exposure and HLA in healthy donors. The germline gives CDR1 SGHVS, CDR2 FNYEAQ. With V trimmed by 4 bases and J by 4 bases, 11 bases remained unmatched. This CDR3 region has 16 residues. In the PCR, 60 Vbeta and 13 Jbeta primers were used. The assay was immunoSEQ multiplex PCR, and TCRdb's table has in-frame clones only and misses some. The data contain 180,000 or so clones, 75% to 80% of them singletons. Worth noting for this clone: Its antigen is not identified.

Findings of the study overall: When analyzed later, a missense DCLRE1C variant was found to be linked to TCR beta V- and J-gene trimming. Most TCR sequences proved rare, with some public TCRs found in many donors.

V is TRBV7-6 and J is TRBJ2-3; 7 bases line up with TRBD2. Specimen: PBMCs. The receptor was derived from a female donor in good health and CMV-seronegative. Here the CDR3 DNA reads TGTGCCAGCAGCTCCCCCGAGCGGGGCTATTCAGATACGCAGTATTTT. Amino acids: CASSSPERGYSDTQYF.